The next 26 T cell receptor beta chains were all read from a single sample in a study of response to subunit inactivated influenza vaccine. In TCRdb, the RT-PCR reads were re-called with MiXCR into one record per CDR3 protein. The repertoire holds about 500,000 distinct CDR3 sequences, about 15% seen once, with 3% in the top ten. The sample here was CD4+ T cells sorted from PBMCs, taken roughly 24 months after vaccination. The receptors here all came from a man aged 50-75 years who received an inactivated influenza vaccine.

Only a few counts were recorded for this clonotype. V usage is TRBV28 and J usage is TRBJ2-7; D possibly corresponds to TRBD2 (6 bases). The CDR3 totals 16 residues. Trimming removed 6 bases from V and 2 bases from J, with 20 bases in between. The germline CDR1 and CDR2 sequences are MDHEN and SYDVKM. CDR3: CASSPYRREVTYEQYF. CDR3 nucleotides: TGTGCCAGCAGCCCCTATAGAAGGGAGGTTACCTACGAGCAGTACTTC.

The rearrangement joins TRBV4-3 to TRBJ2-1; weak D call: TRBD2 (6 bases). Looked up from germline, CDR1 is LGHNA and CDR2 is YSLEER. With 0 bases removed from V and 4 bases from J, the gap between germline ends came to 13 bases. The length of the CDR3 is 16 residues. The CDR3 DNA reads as TGCGCCAGCAGCCAAGATTTTGGGGGGAGGTACAATGAGCAGTTCTTC. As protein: CASSQDFGGRYNEQFF.

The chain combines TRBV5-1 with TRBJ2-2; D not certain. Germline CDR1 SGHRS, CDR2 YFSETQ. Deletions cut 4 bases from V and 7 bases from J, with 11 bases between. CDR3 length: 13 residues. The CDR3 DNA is TGCGCCAGCAGCCGCAGTCAGGACGGGGAGCTGTTTTTT. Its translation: CASSRSQDGELFF.

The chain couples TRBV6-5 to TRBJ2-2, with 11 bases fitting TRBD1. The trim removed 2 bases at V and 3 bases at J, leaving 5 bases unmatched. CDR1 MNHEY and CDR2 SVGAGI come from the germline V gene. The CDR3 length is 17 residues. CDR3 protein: CASSYLGTGGDTGELFF. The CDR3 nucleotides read TGTGCCAGCAGTTACCTAGGGACAGGGGGGGACACCGGGGAGCTGTTTTTT.

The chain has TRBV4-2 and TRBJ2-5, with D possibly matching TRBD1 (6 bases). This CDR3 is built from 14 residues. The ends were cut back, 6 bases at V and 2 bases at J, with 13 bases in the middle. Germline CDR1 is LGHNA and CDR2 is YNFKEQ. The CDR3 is CASSSGTRQETQYF. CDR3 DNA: TGTGCCAGCAGTTCCGGGACAAGACAAGAGACCCAGTACTTC.

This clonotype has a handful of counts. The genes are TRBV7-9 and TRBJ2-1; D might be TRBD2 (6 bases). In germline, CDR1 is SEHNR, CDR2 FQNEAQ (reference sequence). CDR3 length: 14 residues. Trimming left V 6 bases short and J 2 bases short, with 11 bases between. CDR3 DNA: TGTGCCAGCAGTGGGACTGGACCCTACAATGAGCAGTTCTTC. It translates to CASSGTGPYNEQFF.

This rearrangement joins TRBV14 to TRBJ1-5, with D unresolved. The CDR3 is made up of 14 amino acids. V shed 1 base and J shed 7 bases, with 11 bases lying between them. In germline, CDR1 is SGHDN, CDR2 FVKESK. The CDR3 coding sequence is TGTGCCAGCAGCCAAGGGTCCAGGAACCAGCCCCAGCATTTT. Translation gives CASSQGSRNQPQHF. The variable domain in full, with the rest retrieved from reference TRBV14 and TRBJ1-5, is EAGVTQFPSHSVIEKGQTVTLRCDPISGHDNLYWYRRVMGKEIKFLLHFVKESKQDESGMPNNRFLAERTGGTYSTLKVQPAELEDSGVYFCASSQGSRNQPQHFGDGTRLSIL.

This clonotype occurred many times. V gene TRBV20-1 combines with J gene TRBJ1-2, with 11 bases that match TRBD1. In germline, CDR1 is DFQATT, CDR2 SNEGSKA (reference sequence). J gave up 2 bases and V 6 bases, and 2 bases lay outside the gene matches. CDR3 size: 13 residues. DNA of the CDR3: TGCAGTGCCGGACAGGGGGCGAACTATGGCTACACCTTC. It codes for CSAGQGANYGYTF.

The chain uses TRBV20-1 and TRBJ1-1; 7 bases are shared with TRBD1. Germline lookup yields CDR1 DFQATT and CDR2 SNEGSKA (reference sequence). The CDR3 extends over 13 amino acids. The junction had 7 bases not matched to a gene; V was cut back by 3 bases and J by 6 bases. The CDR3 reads CSARGRGGSEAFF. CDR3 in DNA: TGCAGTGCTAGGGGCAGGGGGGGATCTGAAGCTTTCTTT.

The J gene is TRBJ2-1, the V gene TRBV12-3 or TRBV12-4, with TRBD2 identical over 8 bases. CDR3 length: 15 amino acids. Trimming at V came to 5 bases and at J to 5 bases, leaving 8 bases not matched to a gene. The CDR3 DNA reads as TGTGCCAGCAGTCTGAGCGGGGGAGCAAACAATGAGCAGTTCTTC. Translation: CASSLSGGANNEQFF.

This chain's CDR3 is CASSQVDSTDTQYF. As DNA, the CDR3 is TGCGCCAGCAGCCAAGTTGACTCCACAGATACGCAGTATTTT. The chain has TRBV4-1 and TRBJ2-3; D not certain. Germline-derived CDR1 and CDR2 are MGHRA and YSYEKL. V was cut by 1 base and J by 2 bases, with 7 bases left in between. This CDR3 region has 14 residues.

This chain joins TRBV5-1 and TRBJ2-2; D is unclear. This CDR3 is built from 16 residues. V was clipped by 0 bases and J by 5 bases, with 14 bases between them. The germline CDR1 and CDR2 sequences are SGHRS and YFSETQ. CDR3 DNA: TGCGCCAGCAGCTTGGGGACCGGTCAAAAGACCGGGGAGCTGTTTTTT. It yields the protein CASSLGTGQKTGELFF.

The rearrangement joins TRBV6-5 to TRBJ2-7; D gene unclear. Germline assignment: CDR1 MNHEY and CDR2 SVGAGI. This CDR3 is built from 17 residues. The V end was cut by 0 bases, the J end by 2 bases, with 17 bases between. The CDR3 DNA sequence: TGTGCCAGCAGTTACTCGACTGGGCGATCCTCGACCTACGAGCAGTACTTC. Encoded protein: CASSYSTGRSSTYEQYF.

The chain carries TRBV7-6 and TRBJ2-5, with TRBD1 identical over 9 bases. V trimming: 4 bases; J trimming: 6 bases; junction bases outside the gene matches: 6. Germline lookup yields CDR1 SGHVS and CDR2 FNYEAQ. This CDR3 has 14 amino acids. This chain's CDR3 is CASSSTGQGKTQYF. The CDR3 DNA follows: TGTGCCAGCAGCTCGACGGGACAGGGAAAGACCCAGTACTTC.

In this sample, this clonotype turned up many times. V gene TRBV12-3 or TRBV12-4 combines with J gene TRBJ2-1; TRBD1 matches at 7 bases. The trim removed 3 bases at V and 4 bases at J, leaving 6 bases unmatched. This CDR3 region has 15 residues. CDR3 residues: CASSFGGQTYNEQFF. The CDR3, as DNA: TGTGCCAGCAGTTTTGGGGGACAGACTTACAATGAGCAGTTCTTC.

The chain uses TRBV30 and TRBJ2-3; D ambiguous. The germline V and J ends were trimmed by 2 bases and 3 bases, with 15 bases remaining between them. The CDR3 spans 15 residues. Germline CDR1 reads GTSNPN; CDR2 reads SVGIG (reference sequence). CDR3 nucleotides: TGTGCCTGGAGTCGGACCACCCCGAGGACAGATACGCAGTATTTT. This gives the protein CAWSRTTPRTDTQYF.

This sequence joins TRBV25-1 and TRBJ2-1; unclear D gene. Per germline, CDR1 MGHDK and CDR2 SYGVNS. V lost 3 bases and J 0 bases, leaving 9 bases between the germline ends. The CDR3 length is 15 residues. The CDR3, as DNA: TGTGCCAGCAGTGACCCGAGGAGCTCCTACAATGAGCAGTTCTTC. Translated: CASSDPRSSYNEQFF. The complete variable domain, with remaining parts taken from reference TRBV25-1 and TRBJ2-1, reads EADIYQTPRYLVIGTGKKITLECSQTMGHDKMYWYQQDPGMELHLIHYSYGVNSTEKGDLSSESTVSRIRTEHFPLTLESARPSHTSQYLCASSDPRSSYNEQFFGPGTRLTVL.

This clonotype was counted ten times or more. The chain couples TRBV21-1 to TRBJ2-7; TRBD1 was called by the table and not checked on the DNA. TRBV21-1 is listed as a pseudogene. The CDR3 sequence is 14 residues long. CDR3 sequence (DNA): TGTGCCAGCAGCGCATTCGACAGGGCGGGGGAGCAGTACTTC. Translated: CASSAFDRAGEQYF.

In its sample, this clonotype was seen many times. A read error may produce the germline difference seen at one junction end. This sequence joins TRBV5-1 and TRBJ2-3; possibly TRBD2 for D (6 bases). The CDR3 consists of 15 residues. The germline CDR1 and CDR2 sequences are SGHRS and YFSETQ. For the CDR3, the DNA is TGCGCCAGCAGTTTGGCTAGCGCTGGGGCAGATACGCAGTATTTT. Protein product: CASSLASAGADTQYF.

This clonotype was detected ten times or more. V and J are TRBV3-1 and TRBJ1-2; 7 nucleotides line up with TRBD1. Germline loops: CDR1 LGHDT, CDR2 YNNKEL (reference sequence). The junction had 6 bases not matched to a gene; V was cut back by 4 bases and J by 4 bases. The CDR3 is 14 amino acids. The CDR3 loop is CASSPRQGSYGYTF. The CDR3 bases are TGTGCCAGCAGCCCGAGACAGGGATCCTATGGCTACACCTTC.

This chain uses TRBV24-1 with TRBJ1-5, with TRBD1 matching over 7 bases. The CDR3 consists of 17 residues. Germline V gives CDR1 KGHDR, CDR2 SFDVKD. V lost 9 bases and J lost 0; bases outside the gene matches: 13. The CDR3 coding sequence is TGTGCCACCGGAATCCGGGACAGTTACCTTAGCAATCAGCCCCAGCATTTT. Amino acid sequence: CATGIRDSYLSNQPQHF.

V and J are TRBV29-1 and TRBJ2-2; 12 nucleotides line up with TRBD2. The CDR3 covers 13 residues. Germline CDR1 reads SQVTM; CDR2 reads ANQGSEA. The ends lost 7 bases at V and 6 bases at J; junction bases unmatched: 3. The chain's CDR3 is CSAGLAGSGELFF. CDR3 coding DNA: TGCAGCGCTGGACTAGCGGGGTCCGGGGAGCTGTTTTTT.

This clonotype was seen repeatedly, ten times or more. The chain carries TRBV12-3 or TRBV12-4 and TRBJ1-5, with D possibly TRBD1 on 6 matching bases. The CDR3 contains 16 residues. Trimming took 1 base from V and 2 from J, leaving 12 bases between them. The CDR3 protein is CASSLGQGQGNQPQHF. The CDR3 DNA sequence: TGTGCCAGCAGTTTAGGTCAGGGGCAGGGCAATCAGCCCCAGCATTTT.

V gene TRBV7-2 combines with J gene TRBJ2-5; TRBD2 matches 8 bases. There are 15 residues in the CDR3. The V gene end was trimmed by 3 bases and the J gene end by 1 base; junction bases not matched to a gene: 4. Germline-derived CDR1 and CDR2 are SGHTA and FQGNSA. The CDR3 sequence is CASSFGLAGQETQYF. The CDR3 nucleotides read TGTGCCAGCAGCTTCGGACTAGCTGGCCAAGAGACCCAGTACTTC.

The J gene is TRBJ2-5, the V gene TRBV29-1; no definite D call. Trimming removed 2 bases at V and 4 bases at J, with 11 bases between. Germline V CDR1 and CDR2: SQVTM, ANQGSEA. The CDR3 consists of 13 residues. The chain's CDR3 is CSVETGSRETQYF. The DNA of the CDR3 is TGCAGCGTTGAAACGGGTTCTCGAGAGACCCAGTACTTC.

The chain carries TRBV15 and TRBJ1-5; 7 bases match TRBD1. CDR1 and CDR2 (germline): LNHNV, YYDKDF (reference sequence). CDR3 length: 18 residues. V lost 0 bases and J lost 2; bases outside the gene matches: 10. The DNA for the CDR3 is TGTGCCACCAGCAGAGATACAGGGGCGCTGGGTGGCAATCAGCCCCAGCATTTT. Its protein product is CATSRDTGALGGNQPQHF.